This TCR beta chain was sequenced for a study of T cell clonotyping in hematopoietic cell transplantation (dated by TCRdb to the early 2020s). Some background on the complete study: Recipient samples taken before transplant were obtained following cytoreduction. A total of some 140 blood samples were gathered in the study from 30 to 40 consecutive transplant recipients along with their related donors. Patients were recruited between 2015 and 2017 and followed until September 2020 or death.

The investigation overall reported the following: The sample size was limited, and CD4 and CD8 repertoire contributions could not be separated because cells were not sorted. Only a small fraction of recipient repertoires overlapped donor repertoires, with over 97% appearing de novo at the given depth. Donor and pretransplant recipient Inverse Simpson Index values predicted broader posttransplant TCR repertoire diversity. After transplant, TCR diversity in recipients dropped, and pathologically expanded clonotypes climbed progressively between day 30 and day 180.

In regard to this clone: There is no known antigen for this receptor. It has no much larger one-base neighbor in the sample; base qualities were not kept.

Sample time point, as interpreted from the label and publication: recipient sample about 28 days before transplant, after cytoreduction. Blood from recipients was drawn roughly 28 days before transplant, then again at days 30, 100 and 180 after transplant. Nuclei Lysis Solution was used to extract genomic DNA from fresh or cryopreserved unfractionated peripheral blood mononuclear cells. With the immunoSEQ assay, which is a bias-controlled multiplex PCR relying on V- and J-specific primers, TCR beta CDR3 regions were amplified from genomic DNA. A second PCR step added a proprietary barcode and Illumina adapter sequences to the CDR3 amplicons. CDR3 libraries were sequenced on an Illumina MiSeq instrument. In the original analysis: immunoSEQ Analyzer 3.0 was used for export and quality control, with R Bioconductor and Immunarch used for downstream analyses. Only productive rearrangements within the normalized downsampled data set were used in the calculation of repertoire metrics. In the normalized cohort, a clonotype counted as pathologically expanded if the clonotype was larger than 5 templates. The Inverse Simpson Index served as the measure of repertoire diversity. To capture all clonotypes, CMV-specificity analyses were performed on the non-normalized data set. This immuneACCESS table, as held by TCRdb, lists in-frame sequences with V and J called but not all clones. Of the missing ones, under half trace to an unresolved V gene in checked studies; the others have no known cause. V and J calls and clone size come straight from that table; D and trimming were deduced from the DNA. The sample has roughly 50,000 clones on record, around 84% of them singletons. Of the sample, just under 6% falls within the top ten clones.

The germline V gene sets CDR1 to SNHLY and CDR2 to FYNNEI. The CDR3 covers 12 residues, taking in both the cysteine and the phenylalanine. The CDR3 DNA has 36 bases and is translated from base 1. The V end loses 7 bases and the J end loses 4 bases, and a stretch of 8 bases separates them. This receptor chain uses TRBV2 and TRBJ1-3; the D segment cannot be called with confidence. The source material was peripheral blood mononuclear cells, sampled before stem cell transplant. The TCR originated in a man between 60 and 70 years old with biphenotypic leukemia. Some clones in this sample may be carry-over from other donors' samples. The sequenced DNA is TGTGCCAGCATAACACAGGGAAACACCATATATTTT. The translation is CASITQGNTIYF.